This T cell receptor (beta chain) came from a study of T cell responses to AZD1222 COVID-19 vaccine. Details on this clone: Its antigen is currently unknown.

Study-level results: White British ancestry dominated among donors, who included more females, and clonal diversity was possibly underestimated. Seropositive AZD1222 recipients at baseline numbered only 6 or 7.

Profiled with immunoSEQ multiplex PCR; TCRdb holds only in-frame clones, not every one. The repertoire has 100,000 or so clones, approximately 87% of them found once; the top ten carry roughly 3%. The CDR3 consists of 15 residues. The V gene's germline CDR1 is SGHNT and CDR2 YENEEA. V was cut by 5 bases and J by 0 bases, with 11 bases left in between. The sequence came from an adult in good health. The sequencing used peripheral blood, collected on day 0 of AZD1222 vaccination. The chain has TRBV11-3 and TRBJ1-3, with unresolved D. The CDR3 DNA reads TGTGCCAGCAGCCTTAGAAGAAGCTCTGGAAACACCATATATTTT. Amino acids: CASSLRRSSGNTIYF.